Presented here are 17 T cell receptor beta chains from one specimen sequenced in a study of T cell repertoires in cytomegalovirus infection. TCRdb processed the reads anew with MiXCR; each CDR3 protein has one entry. The sample includes about 830,000 distinct CDR3 sequences, approximately 32% of them seen just once. Their recognized antigens are unknown. The sequencing here drew on cultured CD8+ T cells from PBMCs, taken from culture after CMV antigen stimulation. The receptors shown here come from a human donor in good health (CMV status not recorded). Some clones in this sample may be carry-over from other donors' samples.

The chain couples TRBV15 to TRBJ2-5, with 8 bases aligning to TRBD1. Germline loops: CDR1 LNHNV, CDR2 YYDKDF (reference sequence). With 0 bases clipped from V and 5 bases from J, the junction kept 17 bases outside the gene matches. The CDR3 extends over 19 amino acids. The CDR3 reads CATSRDTNTYQGAVETQYF. CDR3 coding DNA: TGTGCCACCAGCAGAGATACAAATACCTACCAGGGGGCGGTGGAGACCCAGTACTTC. Based on the CDR3 plus reference TRBV15 and TRBJ2-5, the full variable domain is DAMVIQNPRYQVTQFGKPVTLSCSQTLNHNVMYWYQQKSSQAPKLLFHYYDKDFNNEADTPDNFQSRRPNTSFCFLDIRSPGLGDTAMYLCATSRDTNTYQGAVETQYFGPGTRLLVL.

This chain uses TRBV29-1 with TRBJ1-2; D gene unclear. V lost 3 bases and J lost 7, with 9 bases in between. Germline lookup yields CDR1 SQVTM and CDR2 ANQGSEA. CDR3 length equals 11 residues. CDR3: CSVEARVGYTF. The DNA of the CDR3 is TGCAGCGTTGAGGCCCGGGTTGGCTACACCTTC.

This clonotype appeared a few times. The rearrangement uses TRBV19 and TRBJ2-5, with 13 nucleotides matching TRBD2. Germline CDR1 reads LNHDA; CDR2 reads SQIVND (reference sequence). J lost 3 bases, V lost 0 bases, and 1 base had no gene match. The CDR3 is 16 amino acids. The DNA for the CDR3 is TGTGCCAGTAGTATAGAGGGACTAGCGGGGAAAGAGACCCAGTACTTC. This translates into CASSIEGLAGKETQYF.

The chain employs TRBV12-3 or TRBV12-4 and TRBJ2-7, with 7 bases that match TRBD1. The CDR3 is made up of 13 amino acids. The trim removed 6 bases at V and 5 bases at J, leaving 7 bases unmatched. The CDR3 nucleotides read TGTGCCAGCAGCCACAGGGGCAGCGACGAGCAGTACGTC. Translating gives CASSHRGSDEQYV.

This sequence joins TRBV6-1 and TRBJ2-2; no reliable D call. There are 18 residues in the CDR3. V lost 3 bases, J lost 4 bases, and 21 bases lay in between. Germline V gene lookup returns CDR1 MNHNS and CDR2 SASEGT. CDR3 sequence: CASSEAWPVGWGTGELFF. The CDR3 nucleotides are TGTGCCAGCAGTGAGGCTTGGCCAGTGGGGTGGGGCACCGGGGAGCTGTTTTTT.

This clonotype was counted once. The chain links TRBV9 to TRBJ1-2, with D unresolved. The CDR3 sequence is 11 residues long. V gave up 5 bases and J gave up 6 bases, with 8 bases separating them. Germline assignment: CDR1 SGDLS and CDR2 YYNGEE. In nucleotides, the CDR3 is TGTGCCAGCAGTGGTAGGGATGGCTACACCTTC. It is translated as CASSGRDGYTF.

The V call is TRBV12-3 or TRBV12-4, the J call TRBJ2-1; TRBD2 matches 16 bases. CDR3 length equals 17 residues. The ends lost 6 bases at V and 3 bases at J; junction bases unmatched: 5. DNA of the CDR3: TGTGCCAGCAGGCCGGGACTAGCGGGGGGGCGCTACAATGAGCAGTTCTTC. This sequence encodes CASRPGLAGGRYNEQFF.

The CDR3: CSVEGTPGRQGQETQYF. DNA for the CDR3: TGCAGCGTTGAAGGAACCCCGGGGAGACAGGGGCAAGAGACCCAGTACTTC. V usage is TRBV29-1 and J usage is TRBJ2-5, with TRBD1 matching over 8 bases. Germline trimming cut 1 base from V and 2 bases from J; bases unmatched to any gene: 12. The CDR3 covers 17 residues. The germline V gene encodes CDR1 SQVTM and CDR2 ANQGSEA.

This clonotype showed up just a few times. The chain combines TRBV4-1 with TRBJ1-1, with TRBD1 identical over 9 bases. Germline V gene data show CDR1 as MGHRA and CDR2 as YSYEKL. The CDR3 runs to 15 residues. The trim removed 2 bases at V and 4 bases at J, leaving 5 bases unmatched. The CDR3 region has the DNA TGCGCCAGCAGCCAAACAGGGGGCGAGGGCACTGAAGCTTTCTTT. Translated, it gives CASSQTGGEGTEAFF.

The chain uses TRBV19 and TRBJ1-2, with no clear D. This CDR3 contains 16 residues. Germline CDR1 LNHDA, CDR2 SQIVND (reference sequence). V lost 4 bases and J 2 bases, leaving 17 bases between the germline ends. The CDR3 DNA follows: TGTGCCAGTAGTACCCCGGCCGACTTCTCAAACTATGGCTACACCTTC. It encodes CASSTPADFSNYGYTF. Filled out from reference TRBV19 and TRBJ1-2, the complete variable domain reads DGGITQSPKYLFRKEGQNVTLSCEQNLNHDAMYWYRQDPGQGLRLIYYSQIVNDFQKGDIAEGYSVSREKKESFPLTVTSAQKNPTAFYLCASSTPADFSNYGYTFGSGTRLTVV.

V is TRBV6-2 or TRBV6-3 and J is TRBJ2-1, with D tentatively TRBD2 (7 bases). Deletions cut 0 bases from V and 7 bases from J, with 13 bases between. Germline V lookup: CDR1 MNHEY, CDR2 SVGEGT. The CDR3 extends over 15 amino acids. This CDR3 reads CASSYSGGQGNEQFF. The CDR3 DNA reads TGTGCCAGCAGTTACTCGGGGGGGCAGGGGAATGAGCAGTTCTTC.

The CDR3: CASRGGGGNTGELFF. DNA of the CDR3: TGTGCCTCCCGAGGGGGAGGCGGGAACACCGGGGAGCTGTTTTTT. This chain connects TRBV12-3 or TRBV12-4 to TRBJ2-2; D is perhaps TRBD1 or TRBD2 (6 bases each). Trimming shortened V by 11 bases and J by 1 base, and 17 bases separated the two germline ends. The CDR3 contains 15 residues.

The CDR3 nucleotides are TGTGCCAGCAGCGTAGACGAACCTGGTCAGGGCCCTCAGCCCCAGCATTTT. This gives the protein CASSVDEPGQGPQPQHF. The chain is built from TRBV9 and TRBJ1-5, with D possibly TRBD1 on 5 matching bases. Germline-derived CDR1 and CDR2 are SGDLS and YYNGEE. This CDR3 region has 17 residues. Trimming pared 0 bases from V and 6 bases from J, leaving 19 bases between.

This clonotype turned up a few times. The chain combines TRBV7-8 with TRBJ2-4; TRBD1 or TRBD2 may be the D gene (7 bases each). The V gene's germline CDR1 is SGHVS and CDR2 FQNEAQ. The CDR3 has 17 residues. V was cut by 1 base and J by 2 bases, with 15 bases left in between. CDR3 protein: CASSLEGGGRTKNIQYF. The CDR3 coding sequence is TGTGCCAGCAGCTTAGAGGGAGGGGGCAGGACCAAAAACATTCAGTACTTC.

The chain recombines TRBV6-8 with TRBJ2-1; weak D call: TRBD1 (6 bases). Germline V gene data show CDR1 as MNHGY and CDR2 as SAAAGT. The V and J ends lost 5 bases and 4 bases respectively, with 15 bases between them. The CDR3 runs to 15 residues. CDR3 sequence (DNA): TGTGCCAGCAGTACACAGGGCCGAATATACAATGAGCAGTTCTTC. Its translation is CASSTQGRIYNEQFF.

This clonotype was detected only a few times. The genes are TRBV6-5 and TRBJ1-6, with 7 bases fitting TRBD1. V shed 5 bases and J 10 bases; nucleotides not matched to a gene: 8. The CDR3 extends over 14 amino acids. CDR1 and CDR2 from the germline V gene are MNHEY and SVGAGI. The CDR3 spells CASSPRQGHSPLHF. CDR3 nucleotide sequence: TGTGCCAGCAGTCCTCGACAGGGTCACTCACCCCTCCACTTT.

Worth noting for this clonotype: A junction boundary mismatches the germline segment, possibly from a read error. V is TRBV4-1 and J is TRBJ2-1; D may be TRBD2 (5 bases). CDR3 length: 11 amino acids. In germline, CDR1 is MGHRA, CDR2 YSYEKL. The CDR3 protein is CASSQGWEQLF. Written as DNA, the CDR3 is TGTGCCAGCAGCCAAGGATGGGAGCAGCTCTTC.